Listed below are T cell receptor beta chains from one sample, sequenced in a study of control samples from healthy donors and cancer patients. Sequencing was performed with immunoSEQ multiplex PCR; in TCRdb, only in-frame clones are kept and a portion is missing. The table has 100,000 to 150,000 clones, around 92% seen once. Sequenced input: PBMCs. These receptors all stem from a man at least 80 years old with head and neck cancer. Both conserved end residues are part of each CDR3. The D gene is left open where the match is weak. A clone size is listed for some rows: how often the clone was seen (once, few, many), or a class if it is expanded.

V gene	clone size	CDR3 length	D gene	J gene	CDR3 protein	CDR3 DNA
TRBV7-8	-	15	-	TRBJ2-2	CASSLAGLSTGELFF	TGTGCCAGCAGCTTAGCAGGGTTATCGACCGGGGAGCTGTTTTTT
TRBV7-9	-	15	-	TRBJ2-2	CANRDSRDNTGELFF	TGTGCCAACCGCGATTCCAGGGACAACACCGGGGAGCTGTTTTTT
TRBV4-1	-	14	-	TRBJ1-4	CASSQDGIVRKLFF	TGCGCCAGCAGCCAAGATGGGATAGTCCGGAAACTGTTTTTT
TRBV4-1	-	15	-	TRBJ1-6	CASSQDSPGNSPLHF	TGCGCCAGCAGCCAAGACTCCCCAGGGAATTCACCCCTCCACTTT
TRBV5-1	-	15	TRBD1	TRBJ1-4	CASSGTGLPNEKLFF	TGCGCCAGCAGCGGGACAGGCCTACCTAATGAAAAACTGTTTTTT
TRBV3-1/TRBV3-2	-	15	-	TRBJ2-3	CASSRDLGVADTQYF	TGTGCCAGCAGCCGCGATTTGGGGGTGGCAGATACGCAGTATTTT
TRBV9	-	16	TRBD2	TRBJ2-5	CASSPGTSVFQETQYF	TGTGCCAGCAGCCCCGGGACTAGCGTTTTCCAAGAGACCCAGTACTTC
TRBV6-5	-	12	-	TRBJ1-5	CASSSQDQPQHF	TGTGCCAGCAGTTCCCAGGATCAGCCCCAGCATTTT
TRBV7-2	-	15	-	TRBJ2-7	CASSRLALSSYEQYF	TGTGCCAGCAGTCGTCTAGCGCTAAGCTCCTACGAGCAGTACTTC
TRBV5-1	-	15	-	TRBJ2-7	CASSLDGVSSYEQYF	TGCGCCAGCAGCTTGGATGGGGTTAGCTCCTACGAGCAGTACTTC
TRBV19	-	15	-	TRBJ1-5	CASSIRGTGNQPQHF	TGTGCCAGTAGTATACGGGGGACGGGCAATCAGCCCCAGCATTTT
TRBV19	-	17	TRBD1	TRBJ2-4	CASSGGQGGIDKNIQYF	TGTGCCAGTAGTGGAGGACAGGGGGGGATCGACAAAAACATTCAGTACTTC
TRBV19	-	15	TRBD1	TRBJ2-2	CASSPTGVYTGELFF	TGTGCCAGTAGCCCCACAGGGGTTTACACCGGGGAGCTGTTTTTT
TRBV2	-	15	TRBD2	TRBJ2-1	CASSPSGGAGNEQFF	TGTGCCAGCAGTCCTAGCGGGGGGGCCGGCAATGAGCAGTTCTTC
TRBV18	-	15	TRBD2	TRBJ2-1	CASSGTSGPYNEQFF	TGTGCCAGCTCAGGGACTAGCGGCCCCTACAATGAGCAGTTCTTC
TRBV7-9	-	15	TRBD1	TRBJ2-7	CASSSPGQGWHEQYF	TGTGCCAGCAGCTCCCCGGGACAGGGCTGGCACGAGCAGTACTTC
TRBV3-1/TRBV3-2	-	15	-	TRBJ1-4	CASSQNTGIGEKLFF	TGTGCCAGCAGCCAGAACACAGGGATTGGTGAAAAACTGTTTTTT
TRBV6-5	-	12	-	TRBJ1-2	CASGFGGASYTF	TGTGCCAGCGGATTTGGGGGGGCCAGCTACACCTTC
TRBV19	-	14	TRBD1	TRBJ1-2	CASSLDRGNYGYTF	TGTGCCAGCTCCCTCGACAGGGGGAACTATGGCTACACCTTC
TRBV4-3	once	16	-	TRBJ1-3	CASSQEFPGSGNTIYF	TGCGCCAGCAGCCAAGAGTTTCCAGGCTCTGGAAACACCATATATTTT
TRBV10-3	-	15	-	TRBJ1-1	CAISAIGRGEGEAFF	TGTGCCATCAGCGCCATAGGCAGGGGAGAGGGCGAAGCTTTCTTT
TRBV28	-	13	-	TRBJ1-2	CASRLTAYYGYTF	TGTGCCAGCAGATTAACAGCTTACTATGGCTACACCTTC
TRBV15	-	16	-	TRBJ2-7	CATSRDPSGHSYEQYF	TGTGCCACCAGCAGAGATCCCTCGGGCCACTCCTACGAGCAGTACTTC
TRBV5-4	-	15	-	TRBJ1-2	CASSLQEGAHYGYTF	TGTGCCAGCAGCTTGCAAGAAGGGGCTCACTATGGCTACACCTTC
TRBV5-1	-	14	-	TRBJ2-2	CASQLRGGGAELFF	TGCGCCAGCCAACTCAGGGGAGGGGGTGCGGAGCTGTTTTTT
TRBV5-1	-	12	-	TRBJ2-1	CASSPNLGEQFF	TGCGCCAGCAGCCCCAACCTGGGTGAGCAGTTCTTC
TRBV9	-	17	-	TRBJ2-1	CASSVRFRDGRSNEQFF	TGTGCCAGCAGCGTAAGGTTTCGAGACGGTCGCTCCAATGAGCAGTTCTTC
TRBV19	once	16	-	TRBJ2-5	CASSPQLARYQETQYF	TGTGCCAGTAGCCCCCAACTAGCACGATACCAAGAGACCCAGTACTTC
TRBV30	-	14	-	TRBJ1-3	CAWTLGISGNTIYF	TGTGCCTGGACTCTAGGGATTTCTGGAAACACCATATATTTT
TRBV6-1	-	15	-	TRBJ1-4	CASSENWGPNEKLFF	TGTGCCAGCAGTGAAAACTGGGGACCTAATGAAAAACTGTTTTTT
TRBV4-1	few	13	TRBD1	TRBJ1-2	CASSRQGGNGYTF	TGCGCCAGCAGCCGACAGGGAGGGAATGGCTACACCTTC
TRBV27	-	13	-	TRBJ1-2	CASSPRSGRGYTF	TGTGCCAGCAGTCCCCGGTCGGGGAGGGGCTACACCTTC
TRBV19	few	16	-	TRBJ1-2	CASSISPGGLSYGYTF	TGTGCCAGTAGTATTTCGCCAGGAGGATTAAGCTATGGCTACACCTTC
TRBV6-1	-	14	TRBD1	TRBJ2-7	CASSEEGTGSEQYF	TGTGCCAGCAGTGAAGAGGGGACAGGGAGCGAGCAGTACTTC
TRBV7-2	-	13	-	TRBJ1-1	CASSSRGATEAFF	TGTGCCAGCAGCTCGCGGGGGGCTACTGAAGCTTTCTTT
TRBV7-2	-	12	-	TRBJ2-5	CASSSYTETQYF	TGTGCCAGCAGCTCCTACACGGAGACCCAGTACTTC
TRBV30	-	13	-	TRBJ2-5	CAWSARRQETQYF	TGTGCCTGGAGCGCGCGGCGCCAAGAGACCCAGTACTTC
TRBV5-1	-	16	TRBD1	TRBJ2-7	CASSSGTGTAVYEQYF	TGCGCCAGCAGCTCGGGGACCGGGACAGCGGTATACGAGCAGTACTTC
TRBV9	-	16	-	TRBJ2-7	CASSAGPYLTAREQYF	TGTGCCAGCAGCGCCGGACCCTATTTGACAGCGCGCGAGCAGTACTTC